The 9 T cell receptor beta chains given below trace back to one sample, sequenced in a study of T cells in localized non-small cell lung cancer. Profiled with immunoSEQ multiplex PCR; TCRdb holds only in-frame clones, not every one. The sample gives around 83,000 clones, around three quarters of which show up once; less than 20% is in the top ten. Specimen: PBMCs, collected before any cancer treatment. The receptors were gathered from a man between 40 and 75 years old with stage II squamous cell lung carcinoma.

Only a few counts were recorded for this clone. This chain joins TRBV28 and TRBJ2-7; TRBD1 is a possible D gene (6 bases). Germline V lookup: CDR1 MDHEN, CDR2 SYDVKM. The CDR3 length is 14 residues. Trimming left V 7 bases short and J 2 bases short, with 15 bases between. CDR3 nucleotide sequence: TGTGCCAGCAAAAACCGACAGGTTACCTACGAGCAGTACTTC. Its protein is CASKNRQVTYEQYF. The full variable domain, rest sourced from reference TRBV28 and TRBJ2-7, is DVKVTQSSRYLVKRTGEKVFLECVQDMDHENMFWYRQDPGLGLRLIYFSYDVKMKEKGDIPEGYSVSREKKERFSLILESASTNQTSMYLCASKNRQVTYEQYFGPGTRLTVT.

The chain has TRBV5-1 and TRBJ2-5; TRBD1 aligns across 7 bases. Germline CDR1 and CDR2: SGHRS and YFSETQ. J gave up 5 bases and V 4 bases, and 8 bases lay outside the gene matches. The CDR3 is 14 residues long. CDR3 in amino acids: CASSRDSRTETQYF. The CDR3 region has the DNA TGCGCCAGCAGCAGGGACAGTCGTACGGAGACCCAGTACTTC.

The chain links TRBV9 to TRBJ2-1; maybe TRBD1 (5 bases). The CDR3 length is 14 residues. With 4 bases removed from V and 5 bases from J, the gap between germline ends came to 13 bases. Per the germline V gene, CDR1 is SGDLS and CDR2 is YYNGEE. CDR3 loop: CASSPRAGHNEQFF. The CDR3 DNA reads as TGTGCCAGCAGCCCCCGCGCAGGGCACAATGAGCAGTTCTTC.

The rearrangement links TRBV11-2 to TRBJ2-7; 10 bases line up with TRBD1. With 5 bases clipped from V and 5 bases from J, the junction kept 9 bases outside the gene matches. This CDR3 contains 15 residues. Per the germline V gene, CDR1 is SGHAT and CDR2 is FQNNGV. CDR3 nucleotides: TGTGCCAGCAGCGCCGACAGGGGGCGCCGGCACGAGCAGTACTTC. It codes for CASSADRGRRHEQYF.

This chain uses TRBV7-9 with TRBJ1-4; 8 bases are a match to TRBD1. Trimming at V came to 5 bases and at J to 6 bases, leaving 8 bases not matched to a gene. Germline values: CDR1 SEHNR, CDR2 FQNEAQ (reference sequence). This CDR3 contains 15 residues. Here the CDR3 reads CASSLGQGWDEKLFF. The CDR3 DNA reads TGTGCCAGCAGCCTCGGACAGGGCTGGGATGAAAAACTGTTTTTT.

This clone appeared once. J is TRBJ2-5 and V is TRBV5-1; D may match TRBD1 or TRBD2 (6 bases each). There are 14 residues in the CDR3. V lost 4 bases and J lost 5, with 15 bases in between. Germline V gene lookup returns CDR1 SGHRS and CDR2 YFSETQ. CDR3 loop: CASSHLGGPETQYF. DNA for the CDR3: TGCGCCAGCAGCCATCTAGGGGGGCCGGAGACCCAGTACTTC.

This clone appeared once. The chain carries TRBV6-5 and TRBJ1-3; D ambiguous. The germline CDR1 and CDR2 sequences are MNHEY and SVGAGI. CDR3 length equals 15 residues. V lost 0 bases and J lost 0, with 6 bases in between. This CDR3 is CASSYSGDSGNTIYF. The CDR3 region has the DNA TGTGCCAGCAGTTACTCCGGGGACTCTGGAAACACCATATATTTT.

V gene TRBV9 combines with J gene TRBJ2-7; 7 nucleotides line up with TRBD1. Germline CDR1 and CDR2: SGDLS and YYNGEE. The junction had 7 bases not matched to a gene; V was cut back by 3 bases and J by 4 bases. The CDR3 is made up of 14 amino acids. The CDR3 coding sequence is TGTGCCAGCAGCGAAAGGACAGGACCTTACGAGCAGTACTTC. This sequence encodes CASSERTGPYEQYF.

The V call is TRBV6-4, the J call TRBJ2-6; the match to TRBD1 covers 7 bases. The V gene end was trimmed by 4 bases and the J gene end by 3 bases; junction bases not matched to a gene: 6. CDR3 size: 16 residues. The germline gives CDR1 MRHNA, CDR2 SNTAGT. The CDR3 DNA sequence: TGTGCCAGCAGTGCCCGCACAGGGGTTGGGGCCAACGTCCTGACTTTC. This sequence encodes CASSARTGVGANVLTF.